The rows below give T cell receptor beta chains drawn from one sample of a study of CD8 T cells in ankylosing spondylitis. MiXCR, applied by TCRdb to the 5' RACE reads, yields one record per CDR3 protein. The sample consists of roughly 280,000 distinct CDR3 sequences, around 19% of them appearing once. The specimen was blood, either unsorted or a sorted T cell fraction (not recorded which). These receptors all stem from a male donor with ankylosing spondylitis or in good health (not recorded which). Both conserved end residues are part of each CDR3. D genes are given only for firm matches. The size field is filled for only some rows; it gives once, few, many or a size class.

clone size: many
J gene: TRBJ2-5
D gene: .
V gene: TRBV25-1
CDR3 protein: CASSSTGYQETQYF
CDR3 DNA: TGTGCCAGCAGTAGTACGGGGTACCAAGAGACCCAGTACTTC

clone size: few
J gene: TRBJ2-4
D gene: .
V gene: TRBV28
CDR3 protein: CATSGTQNIQYF
CDR3 DNA: TGTGCCACCTCCGGGACACAAAACATTCAGTACTTC

clone size: .
J gene: TRBJ2-3
D gene: TRBD2
V gene: TRBV5-1
CDR3 protein: CVSSLAPGGKDTQYF
CDR3 DNA: TGCGTCAGCAGCTTGGCTCCGGGAGGAAAGGATACGCAGTATTTT

clone size: few
J gene: TRBJ1-3
D gene: .
V gene: TRBV28
CDR3 protein: CASSLRGIYGNTIYF
CDR3 DNA: TGTGCCAGCAGTTTAAGAGGGATTTATGGAAACACCATATATTTT

clone size: .
J gene: TRBJ2-1
D gene: .
V gene: TRBV3-1
CDR3 protein: CASSQTMHNEQFF
CDR3 DNA: TGTGCCAGCAGCCAAACTATGCACAATGAGCAGTTCTTC

clone size: .
J gene: TRBJ2-5
D gene: .
V gene: TRBV20-1
CDR3 protein: CSAGGKETQYF
CDR3 DNA: TGCAGTGCCGGCGGAAAAGAGACCCAGTACTTC

clone size: few
J gene: TRBJ2-1
D gene: .
V gene: TRBV5-1
CDR3 protein: CASSLGSGNNEQFF
CDR3 DNA: TGCGCCAGCAGCCTCGGAAGCGGCAACAATGAGCAGTTCTTC

clone size: .
J gene: TRBJ1-5
D gene: .
V gene: TRBV3-1
CDR3 protein: CASSQGFVAGLRPQHF
CDR3 DNA: TGTGCCAGCAGCCAAGGATTTGTCGCCGGTTTACGGCCCCAGCATTTT

clone size: .
J gene: TRBJ1-6
D gene: .
V gene: TRBV18
CDR3 protein: CASSPGGRNSPLHF
CDR3 DNA: TGTGCCAGCTCACCAGGGGGAAGGAATTCACCCCTCCACTTT

clone size: .
J gene: TRBJ1-4
D gene: .
V gene: TRBV12-3/TRBV12-4
CDR3 protein: CASSRRGAPNEKLFF
CDR3 DNA: TGTGCCAGCAGTCGCCGAGGCGCCCCTAATGAAAAACTGTTTTTT

clone size: .
J gene: TRBJ2-5
D gene: .
V gene: TRBV2
CDR3 protein: CASRNRAQETQYF
CDR3 DNA: TGTGCCAGCAGGAACAGAGCCCAAGAGACCCAGTACTTC

clone size: .
J gene: TRBJ2-5
D gene: TRBD2
V gene: TRBV2
CDR3 protein: CASSENPRESLQETQYF
CDR3 DNA: TGTGCCAGCAGTGAAAATCCGCGGGAGTCTTTGCAAGAGACCCAGTACTTC

clone size: few
J gene: TRBJ2-1
D gene: TRBD2
V gene: TRBV28
CDR3 protein: CASTSPLAGVGEQFF
CDR3 DNA: TGTGCCAGCACCTCCCCACTAGCGGGAGTAGGTGAGCAGTTCTTC

clone size: .
J gene: TRBJ2-5
D gene: TRBD1
V gene: TRBV28
CDR3 protein: CASSSQPGQGAQETQYF
CDR3 DNA: TGTGCCAGCAGTTCCCAACCGGGACAGGGGGCCCAAGAGACCCAGTACTTC

clone size: .
J gene: TRBJ1-5
D gene: .
V gene: TRBV12-3/TRBV12-4
CDR3 protein: CASSLLQGGDQPQHF
CDR3 DNA: TGTGCCAGCAGTTTATTGCAGGGAGGGGATCAGCCCCAGCATTTT

clone size: .
J gene: TRBJ2-4
D gene: .
V gene: TRBV12-3/TRBV12-4
CDR3 protein: CASATGRGKNIQYF
CDR3 DNA: TGTGCCAGCGCGACAGGGCGGGGGAAAAACATTCAGTACTTC

clone size: many
J gene: TRBJ2-1
D gene: TRBD2
V gene: TRBV7-6
CDR3 protein: CASSLLSGSWNPNEQFF
CDR3 DNA: TGTGCCAGCAGCTTACTAAGCGGGAGCTGGAATCCGAATGAGCAGTTCTTC

clone size: .
J gene: TRBJ2-3
D gene: TRBD2
V gene: TRBV2
CDR3 protein: CASSLPPYAGDTDTQYF
CDR3 DNA: TGTGCCAGCAGTCTCCCCCCCTACGCGGGAGACACAGATACGCAGTATTTT

clone size: once
J gene: TRBJ2-2
D gene: .
V gene: TRBV20-1
CDR3 protein: CSARDPGFRVGTGELFF
CDR3 DNA: TGCAGTGCTAGAGATCCGGGGTTTCGAGTAGGCACCGGGGAGCTGTTTTTT

clone size: .
J gene: TRBJ1-2
D gene: TRBD1
V gene: TRBV7-2
CDR3 protein: CASSLGTGKGYTF
CDR3 DNA: TGTGCCAGCAGCCTCGGGACAGGGAAAGGCTACACCTTC

clone size: .
J gene: TRBJ2-2
D gene: .
V gene: TRBV7-6
CDR3 protein: CASSLYGTGELFF
CDR3 DNA: TGTGCCAGCAGCTTGTATGGCACCGGGGAGCTGTTTTTT

clone size: few
J gene: TRBJ1-1
D gene: TRBD1
V gene: TRBV5-6
CDR3 protein: CASSFQGQTFEAFF
CDR3 DNA: TGTGCCAGCAGCTTCCAGGGACAGACCTTTGAAGCTTTCTTT

clone size: few
J gene: TRBJ2-1
D gene: TRBD2
V gene: TRBV12-3/TRBV12-4
CDR3 protein: CASSPIAGLSYNEQFF
CDR3 DNA: TGTGCCAGCAGTCCCATAGCGGGGTTGTCCTACAATGAGCAGTTCTTC

clone size: few
J gene: TRBJ1-2
D gene: .
V gene: TRBV5-6
CDR3 protein: CASSWEGIGGPYGYTF
CDR3 DNA: TGTGCCAGCAGCTGGGAAGGGATCGGGGGCCCATATGGCTACACCTTC

clone size: .
J gene: TRBJ2-2
D gene: TRBD1
V gene: TRBV29-1
CDR3 protein: CSVRTGNTGELFF
CDR3 DNA: TGCAGCGTTCGGACAGGGAACACCGGGGAGCTGTTTTTT

clone size: few
J gene: TRBJ2-3
D gene: TRBD2
V gene: TRBV27
CDR3 protein: CASSNTLGTRNTDTQYF
CDR3 DNA: TGTGCCAGCAGTAACACCCTCGGGACTAGGAACACAGATACGCAGTATTTT

clone size: .
J gene: TRBJ2-5
D gene: .
V gene: TRBV3-1
CDR3 protein: CASSEGPPGPQETQYF
CDR3 DNA: TGTGCCAGCAGCGAGGGACCTCCAGGGCCCCAAGAGACCCAGTACTTC

clone size: .
J gene: TRBJ1-6
D gene: TRBD1
V gene: TRBV3-1
CDR3 protein: CASSQPGQGAPLHF
CDR3 DNA: TGTGCCAGCAGCCAACCGGGACAGGGGGCTCCCCTCCACTTT

clone size: .
J gene: TRBJ2-5
D gene: .
V gene: TRBV12-3/TRBV12-4
CDR3 protein: CASSLSRDQTQYF
CDR3 DNA: TGTGCCAGCAGTTTAAGCAGGGATCAGACCCAGTACTTC

clone size: few
J gene: TRBJ1-5
D gene: .
V gene: TRBV5-1
CDR3 protein: CASSLSVRYYSVGNQPQHF
CDR3 DNA: TGCGCCAGCAGCTTGTCAGTCAGATATTATAGTGTGGGCAATCAGCCCCAGCATTTT

clone size: few
J gene: TRBJ1-5
D gene: TRBD1
V gene: TRBV20-1
CDR3 protein: CSAIITGGLYQPQHF
CDR3 DNA: TGCAGTGCTATCATAACAGGGGGCCTTTATCAGCCCCAGCATTTT

clone size: .
J gene: TRBJ2-5
D gene: .
V gene: TRBV7-8
CDR3 protein: CASSLQPGGRETQYF
CDR3 DNA: TGTGCCAGCAGCTTACAGCCGGGTGGACGGGAGACCCAGTACTTC

clone size: few
J gene: TRBJ2-1
D gene: .
V gene: TRBV20-1
CDR3 protein: CSAPLESYNEQFF
CDR3 DNA: TGCAGTGCCCCGCTCGAGAGTTACAATGAGCAGTTCTTC

clone size: .
J gene: TRBJ1-1
D gene: .
V gene: TRBV2
CDR3 protein: CASRDRSFGTEAFF
CDR3 DNA: TGTGCCAGCAGAGACAGGAGTTTCGGGACTGAAGCTTTCTTT

clone size: .
J gene: TRBJ2-2
D gene: TRBD1
V gene: TRBV12-3/TRBV12-4
CDR3 protein: CASTLFGTGNTGELFF
CDR3 DNA: TGTGCCAGCACCTTATTTGGGACAGGGAACACCGGGGAGCTGTTTTTT

clone size: .
J gene: TRBJ2-2
D gene: .
V gene: TRBV20-1
CDR3 protein: CSARGTRGDGELFF
CDR3 DNA: TGCAGTGCTAGGGGTACCCGGGGCGACGGGGAGCTGTTTTTT